Sequencing of this T cell receptor beta chain was carried out in a study of blood T cell repertoires in COVID-19. Across the study: Samples taken during acute and convalescent COVID-19 were collected in the United States, Italy and Spain.

CDR3 length: 14 amino acids. Per germline, CDR1 SGHDT and CDR2 YYEEEE. V was pared by 4 bases and J by 7 bases, with 17 bases between. Original processing notes: Researchers report that nucleated cell counts were estimated from reference gene primer amplification. TCRdb's copy holds only in-frame clones and misses some; the assay was immunoSEQ multiplex PCR. V, J and clone size are taken as reported in that table, and D and trimming were inferred from the DNA itself. The data hold about 160,000 clones, with 92% observed a single time. The rearrangement joins TRBV5-6 to TRBJ2-5; possible D gene TRBD1, 5 bases. The TCR comes from a man aged 25 to 40 with COVID-19, enrolled during active disease. Sequenced input: peripheral blood. Here the CDR3 DNA reads TGTGCCAGCAGCCACGGGCAGGGAATCGGGACCCAGTACTTC. Translation gives CASSHGQGIGTQYF.